This entry lists 9 T cell receptor beta chains sequenced from one sample in a study of cytomegalovirus exposure and HLA in healthy donors. PCR amplification relied on 60 Vbeta primers (plus 13 Jbeta primers). The repertoire was sequenced with immunoSEQ multiplex PCR; TCRdb's copy has only in-frame clones and lacks some. Counted here are 95,000 to 150,000 clones, 15% occurring once; the ten biggest clones make up 1.5% to 2%. The sequenced material came from PBMCs. These receptors all come from a woman aged 18-29 years in good health and CMV-seronegative.

There are a few counts of this clone. The chain links TRBV30 to TRBJ2-1, with TRBD2 identical over 15 bases. J gave up 0 bases and V 4 bases, and 13 bases lay outside the gene matches. The CDR3 covers 20 residues. Germline V gene lookup returns CDR1 GTSNPN and CDR2 SVGIG (reference sequence). The CDR3 sequence: CAWNNPGLAGGRSSYNEQFF. DNA for the CDR3: TGTGCCTGGAACAACCCGGGACTAGCGGGGGGCCGGAGCTCCTACAATGAGCAGTTCTTC. The full variable domain, rest sourced from reference TRBV30 and TRBJ2-1, is SQTIHQWPATLVQPVGSPLSLECTVEGTSNPNLYWYRQAAGRGLQLLFYSVGIGQISSEVPQNLSASRPQDRQFILSSKKLLLSDSGFYLCAWNNPGLAGGRSSYNEQFFGPGTRLTVL.

This clone was picked up a small number of times. The chain links TRBV6-1 to TRBJ1-5; D remains ambiguous. Trimming stripped 5 bases from V and 6 bases from J, with 14 bases between. There are 14 residues in the CDR3. Looked up from germline, CDR1 is MNHNS and CDR2 is SASEGT. The CDR3 bases are TGTGCCAGCAGTCCCCGGGATTCGGGTCAGCCCCAGCATTTT. Residues: CASSPRDSGQPQHF.

The CDR3 DNA reads TGTGCCAGCAGTGTGTACAGGATCACCTACGAGCAGTACTTC. Its translation: CASSVYRITYEQYF. The chain recombines TRBV6-1 with TRBJ2-7; D may be TRBD1 (5 bases). The CDR3 sequence is 14 residues long. In germline, CDR1 is MNHNS, CDR2 SASEGT. Trimming shortened V by 4 bases and J by 2 bases, and 12 bases separated the two germline ends.

This clone has more than one count but fewer than ten. V is TRBV19 and J is TRBJ2-1; 8 bases fit TRBD2. The CDR3 runs 17 residues. With 4 bases clipped from V and 3 bases from J, the junction kept 11 bases outside the gene matches. Germline V CDR1 and CDR2: LNHDA, SQIVND (reference sequence). The CDR3 coding sequence is TGTGCCAGTAGTAACCAGGCGGGGGGTGGGTTCTACAATGAGCAGTTCTTC. Amino acid sequence: CASSNQAGGGFYNEQFF.

This clone was counted between two and nine times. The chain carries TRBV4-1 and TRBJ2-7; D unresolved. Trimming removed 4 bases from V and 0 bases from J, with 10 bases in between. The CDR3 has 14 residues. The germline CDR1 and CDR2 sequences are MGHRA and YSYEKL. The CDR3 DNA reads TGCGCCAGCAGCCCCCGTACCGGCTCCTACGAGCAGTACTTC. It encodes CASSPRTGSYEQYF.

This clone was observed a handful of times. The chain has TRBV9 and TRBJ2-3, with D possibly matching TRBD1 (6 bases). The V end was cut by 5 bases, the J end by 8 bases, with 15 bases between. This CDR3 is built from 13 residues. Germline CDR1 reads SGDLS; CDR2 reads YYNGEE. CDR3 protein: CASSDNSGVTQYF. The CDR3 coding sequence is TGTGCCAGCAGTGACAACTCAGGGGTTACGCAGTATTTT.

This clone came up a few times. The chain joins TRBV5-4 to TRBJ1-1, with D possibly matching TRBD1 (5 bases). The CDR3 is 15 amino acids. Germline CDR1 SGHNT, CDR2 YYREEE (reference sequence). Trimming stripped 0 bases from V and 1 base from J, with 10 bases between. CDR3 sequence: CASSLARARNTEAFF. The CDR3 nucleotides read TGTGCCAGCAGCTTGGCCAGGGCGAGGAACACTGAAGCTTTCTTT.

This clone appeared a few times. The chain links TRBV4-3 to TRBJ2-2, with D maybe TRBD2 (6 bases). Trimming shortened V by 0 bases and J by 7 bases, and 12 bases separated the two germline ends. Per germline, CDR1 LGHNA and CDR2 YSLEER. The CDR3 totals 15 residues. CDR3 in amino acids: CASSQEWRENGELFF. CDR3 bases: TGCGCCAGCAGCCAAGAGTGGAGGGAAAACGGGGAGCTGTTTTTT.

This clone has more than one count but fewer than ten. The chain uses TRBV7-3 and TRBJ1-2; 10 nucleotides match TRBD1. Germline lookup yields CDR1 SGHTA and CDR2 FQGTGA. Losses at the gene ends were 5 bases for V and 2 bases for J; bases not matched to a gene: 2. CDR3 length: 14 amino acids. In DNA, the CDR3 is TGTGCCAGCAGCCCGGGACAGGGGAACTATGGCTACACCTTC. Translation: CASSPGQGNYGYTF. Supplemented by reference TRBV7-3 and TRBJ1-2, the full variable domain reads GAGVSQTPSNKVTEKGKYVELRCDPISGHTALYWYRQSLGQGPEFLIYFQGTGAADDSGLPNDRFFAVRPEGSVSTLKIQRTERGDSAVYLCASSPGQGNYGYTFGSGTRLTVV.